This passage covers 7 T cell receptor beta chains from one sample sequenced in a study of blood T cell repertoires in COVID-19. The repertoire was sequenced with immunoSEQ multiplex PCR; TCRdb's copy has only in-frame clones and lacks some. This sample carries 270,000 or so clones, over 70% of them seen once, and the ten largest clones take approximately 9%. The sample was peripheral blood. These receptors came from a human donor in a cohort sampled during active COVID-19.

This chain's CDR3 is CASSSRTGNTGELFF. The DNA for the CDR3 is TGTGCCAGCAGCTCCCGGACAGGGAACACCGGGGAGCTGTTTTTT. The chain has TRBV5-5 and TRBJ2-2; 7 positions agree with TRBD1. J lost 1 base, V lost 3 bases, and 3 bases had no gene match. In germline, CDR1 is SGHKS, CDR2 YYEKEE (reference sequence). CDR3 length: 15 residues.

This clone was detected only once. The gene calls are TRBV2 and TRBJ1-1; tentative D call: TRBD1 (6 bases). V was clipped by 8 bases and J by 6 bases, with 16 bases between them. CDR3 length equals 13 residues. Germline values: CDR1 SNHLY, CDR2 FYNNEI. In DNA form, the CDR3 reads TGTGCCAGCTCGATAAAAGGGGGATCTGAAGCTTTCTTT. It yields the protein CASSIKGGSEAFF. Based on the CDR3 plus reference TRBV2 and TRBJ1-1, the full variable domain is EPEVTQTPSHQVTQMGQEVILRCVPISNHLYFYWYRQILGQKVEFLVSFYNNEISEKSEIFDDQFSVERPDGSNFTLKIRSTKLEDSAMYFCASSIKGGSEAFFGQGTRLTVV.

The count of this clone is one. This sequence joins TRBV21-1 and TRBJ2-2; no DNA check was done on the table's D call, TRBD1. TRBV21-1 is flagged as a pseudogene. This CDR3 has 17 residues. The CDR3 bases are TGTGCCAGCAGCTCATTCCCCCGGGACACCAACACCGGGGAGCTGTTTTTT. Translation gives CASSSFPRDTNTGELFF.

This clone has only a few counts. V and J are TRBV29-1 and TRBJ2-7; D remains ambiguous. The CDR3 runs to 13 residues. The V gene's germline CDR1 is SQVTM and CDR2 ANQGSEA. Trimming left V 5 bases short and J 2 bases short, with 13 bases between. The DNA for the CDR3 is TGCAGCGTTTTAGCCACAAACACCTACGAGCAGTACTTC. Translated, it gives CSVLATNTYEQYF.

This chain links TRBV5-1 with TRBJ1-1, with a possible D match to TRBD1 (6 bases). V was cut by 6 bases and J by 1 base, with 16 bases left in between. CDR3 size: 15 residues. Per the germline V gene, CDR1 is SGHRS and CDR2 is YFSETQ. The CDR3 bases are TGCGCCAGCACCCAAAACAGGGTAGCGAACACTGAAGCTTTCTTT. This codes for CASTQNRVANTEAFF.

The V and J genes are TRBV6-5 and TRBJ1-1; 7 bases are shared with TRBD1. J gave up 0 bases and V 9 bases, and 7 bases lay outside the gene matches. Germline CDR1 MNHEY, CDR2 SVGAGI. CDR3 size: 14 residues. The CDR3 DNA is TGTGCCAGTAGAGAGGGGGCCTTGAACACTGAAGCTTTCTTT. This translates into CASREGALNTEAFF.

The chain has TRBV5-1 and TRBJ1-2, with 7 bases matching TRBD1. This CDR3 has 13 amino acids. The V gene's germline CDR1 is SGHRS and CDR2 YFSETQ. The V segment lost 0 bases and the J segment 7 bases; nucleotides outside the gene matches: 3. CDR3 DNA sequence: TGCGCCAGCAGCTTGGGCGAGGGGGCTGGCTACACCTTC. Encoded protein: CASSLGEGAGYTF.